This TCR beta chain was identified in a study of blood T cell repertoires in COVID-19. The table came from immunoSEQ multiplex PCR; TCRdb's copy has only in-frame clones and leaves some out. The table includes about 120,000 clones, 85% to 90% detected once. Trimming at V came to 6 bases and at J to 8 bases, leaving 5 bases not matched to a gene. The CDR3 extends over 15 amino acids. CDR1 and CDR2 (germline): SGHAT, FQNNGV. Sequenced material: peripheral blood. This chain joins TRBV11-2 and TRBJ1-6; 12 bases are shared with TRBD1. This clonotype originated in a man between 65 and 80 years old with active or convalescent COVID-19. CDR3 sequence (DNA): TGTGCCAGCAGTCAGGGACAGGGGGCATATTCACCCCTCCACTTT. Residues: CASSQGQGAYSPLHF. Full variable domain (rest looked up from reference TRBV11-2 and TRBJ1-6): EAGVAQSPRYKIIEKRQSVAFWCNPISGHATLYWYQQILGQGPKLLIQFQNNGVVDDSQLPKDRFSAERLKGVDSTLKIQPAKLEDSAVYLCASSQGQGAYSPLHFGNGTRLTVT.